This T cell receptor (beta chain) was obtained from a study of beta chain features in type 1 diabetes. The study's findings and limits: In every one of the four CD4+ subsets, TCRB CDR3s were moderately but significantly shorter in Type 1 diabetes patients.

The authors reverse transcribed all of the isolated RNA, so sequencing captured expressed TCRB transcripts. Clones were sequenced by immunoSEQ multiplex PCR, and TCRdb holds only the in-frame ones, with some missing. The sample shows under 300,000 clones, 20% of them seen only once. Trimming shortened V by 2 bases and J by 0 bases, and 14 bases separated the two germline ends. CDR1 is KGHSH, CDR2 LQKENI, per germline. This CDR3 spans 17 amino acids. Turning to this clone: Its antigen remains unidentified.

Input material: naive CD4+ T cells from blood. The chain is built from TRBV18 and TRBJ1-3, with D possibly being TRBD1 (5 bases). This receptor was taken from a woman aged 40 to 50 with type 1 diabetes. The DNA for the CDR3 is TGTGCCAGCTCACCAGCCGCGGGACTGAGCTCTGGAAACACCATATATTTT. It codes for CASSPAAGLSSGNTIYF.